This T cell receptor (beta chain) was captured by sequencing in a study of shared clonotypes between healthy human individuals. Assay: immunoSEQ multiplex PCR; the TCRdb copy retains only in-frame clones and omits some. Of 90,000 to 120,000 clones in the sample, about 72% were seen once. CDR1 MNHNS and CDR2 SASEGT come from the germline V gene. J gave up 5 bases and V 10 bases, and 13 bases lay outside the gene matches. The length of the CDR3 is 14 residues. This clonotype originated in a woman in her twenties or thirties in good health. V and J are TRBV6-1 and TRBJ2-7; TRBD1 agrees at 8 bases. The sample was memory CD8+ T cells sorted from blood. Subset noted: CD45RO+ cells pooled with CCR7-negative TemRA cells. The CDR3 DNA reads TGTGCCATCAGCCCGGGACAGGAGAGCCACGAGCAGTACTTC. As protein: CAISPGQESHEQYF.